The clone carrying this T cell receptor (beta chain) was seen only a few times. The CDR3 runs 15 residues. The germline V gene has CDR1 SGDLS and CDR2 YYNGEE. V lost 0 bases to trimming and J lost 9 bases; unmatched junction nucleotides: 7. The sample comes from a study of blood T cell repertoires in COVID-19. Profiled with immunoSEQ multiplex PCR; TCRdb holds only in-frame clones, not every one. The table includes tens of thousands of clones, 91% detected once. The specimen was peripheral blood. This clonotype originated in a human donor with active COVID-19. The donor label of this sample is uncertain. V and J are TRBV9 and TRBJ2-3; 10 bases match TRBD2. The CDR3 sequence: CASSVASSGGGTQYF. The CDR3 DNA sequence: TGTGCCAGCAGCGTAGCGTCTAGCGGGGGAGGGACGCAGTATTTT.